A single sample is the source of the 19 T cell receptor beta chains below, sequenced in a study of blood T cell repertoires in COVID-19. Clones were sequenced by immunoSEQ multiplex PCR, and TCRdb holds only the in-frame ones, with some missing. The sample lists some 300,000 clones; 88% were seen once. The sequenced sample was PBMCs or T cells enriched from blood (not recorded which). The receptors here all came from a woman aged 60-75 years in a cohort exposed to, infected with or recovered from COVID-19 (not recorded which).

This clone was found once. The gene calls are TRBV6-1 and TRBJ1-1; 9 bases agree with TRBD1. Germline loops: CDR1 MNHNS, CDR2 SASEGT. The CDR3 is made up of 14 amino acids. V was pared by 2 bases and J by 11 bases, with 9 bases of the junction left unmatched. The CDR3 DNA sequence: TGTGCCAGCAGTGAACCGCAACAGGGGGCACGGGCTTTCTTT. This encodes CASSEPQQGARAFF.

The genes are TRBV5-1 and TRBJ2-2, with 12 nucleotides matching TRBD2. Germline lookup yields CDR1 SGHRS and CDR2 YFSETQ. CDR3 length equals 16 residues. Trimming at V came to 4 bases and at J to 6 bases, leaving 7 bases not matched to a gene. The CDR3 DNA sequence: TGCGCCAGCAGCCCTCTAGCGGGAGGGCCGGCCGGGGAGCTGTTTTTT. The encoded protein is CASSPLAGGPAGELFF.

This clone was seen once. V gene TRBV28 combines with J gene TRBJ1-2; TRBD1 aligns across 10 bases. V was clipped by 5 bases and J by 4 bases; unmatched bases: 4. CDR3 length equals 14 residues. Germline V lookup: CDR1 MDHEN, CDR2 SYDVKM. The chain's CDR3 is CASSLRTGGYGYTF. DNA for the CDR3: TGTGCCAGCAGTCTCCGGACAGGGGGCTATGGCTACACCTTC.

The V call is TRBV19, the J call TRBJ1-1; D is uncertain. The germline V gene encodes CDR1 LNHDA and CDR2 SQIVND (reference sequence). The V gene lost 9 bases and the J gene lost 1 base, with 9 bases spanning the gap. This CDR3 comprises 12 residues. As DNA, the CDR3 is TGTGCCAGCGAGGAGGAGAACACTGAAGCTTTCTTT. Translation gives CASEEENTEAFF.

The J gene is TRBJ2-7, the V gene TRBV11-2, with D possibly being TRBD1 (5 bases). CDR1 and CDR2 (germline): SGHAT, FQNNGV. CDR3 length equals 15 residues. Trimming took off 0 bases at V and 2 bases at J, with 11 bases between the two ends. The CDR3 is CASSLDLSRAYEQYF. CDR3 bases: TGTGCCAGCAGCTTAGATTTAAGCAGGGCCTACGAGCAGTACTTC.

V and J are TRBV24-1 and TRBJ2-1; 7 bases agree with TRBD2. The germline CDR1 and CDR2 sequences are KGHDR and SFDVKD. The CDR3 runs to 16 residues. J gave up 1 base and V 5 bases, and 7 bases lay outside the gene matches. The CDR3 DNA sequence: TGTGCCACCAGTGCCATCGCGGGAGCGTCCTACAATGAGCAGTTCTTC. It is translated as CATSAIAGASYNEQFF.

This clone has more than one count but fewer than ten. The gene calls are TRBV9 and TRBJ1-2, with 10 positions matching TRBD1. Trimming cost V 4 bases and J 4 bases; bases outside gene matches: 7. The CDR3 is made up of 15 amino acids. The germline gives CDR1 SGDLS, CDR2 YYNGEE. CDR3 loop: CASSPDRGRVYGYTF. CDR3 sequence (DNA): TGTGCCAGCAGCCCCGACAGGGGGCGCGTCTATGGCTACACCTTC.

This chain links TRBV6-5 with TRBJ1-3; possibly TRBD1 for D (5 bases). The germline V gene has CDR1 MNHEY and CDR2 SVGAGI. The CDR3 runs 14 residues. V was clipped by 5 bases and J by 2 bases, with 10 bases between them. CDR3 protein: CASSRPGAGNTIYF. DNA for the CDR3: TGTGCCAGCAGTAGACCGGGGGCTGGAAACACCATATATTTT.

The V call is TRBV3-1 (or the pseudogene TRBV3-2), the J call TRBJ2-3; the D is unclear. V gave up 3 bases and J gave up 6 bases, with 7 bases separating them. The CDR3 runs 12 residues. Germline CDR1 and CDR2: LGHDT and YNNKEL (reference sequence). CDR3 coding DNA: TGTGCCAGCAGCCAGATCGGGGATACGCAGTATTTT. Amino acids: CASSQIGDTQYF.

The CDR3 here is CASSQSVSTGRGEKLFF. In DNA form, the CDR3 reads TGCGCCAGCAGTCAATCGGTTAGCACAGGGAGAGGTGAAAAACTGTTTTTT. The V and J genes are TRBV23-1 and TRBJ1-4; perhaps TRBD1 as D (6 bases). TRBV23-1 is designated an ORF whose function remains uncertain. The CDR3 loop spans 17 amino acids. The V end was cut by 0 bases, the J end by 7 bases, with 18 bases between.

J is TRBJ2-7 and V is TRBV29-1, with 9 bases aligning to TRBD1. Germline loops: CDR1 SQVTM, CDR2 ANQGSEA. The V and J ends lost 5 bases and 2 bases, in that order; junction bases with no gene match: 1. The CDR3 runs to 12 residues. DNA for the CDR3: TGCAGCGTTAACAGGGGGCCCTACGAGCAGTACTTC. It specifies CSVNRGPYEQYF.

This clone was recorded once. The genes are TRBV28 and TRBJ1-3; no firm D call. Germline V gives CDR1 MDHEN, CDR2 SYDVKM. The V end lost 3 bases, the J end lost 0 bases, and 6 bases lay between the germline ends. This CDR3 has 14 amino acids. The CDR3 reads CASSLASSGNTIYF. As DNA, the CDR3 is TGTGCCAGCAGTTTGGCTAGCTCTGGAAACACCATATATTTT. Full variable domain (outside the CDR3, taken from reference TRBV28 and TRBJ1-3): DVKVTQSSRYLVKRTGEKVFLECVQDMDHENMFWYRQDPGLGLRLIYFSYDVKMKEKGDIPEGYSVSREKKERFSLILESASTNQTSMYLCASSLASSGNTIYFGEGSWLTVV.

DNA for the CDR3: TGTGCCAGTAGACAGGGGGATCTGGGTGACACGCAGTATTTT. Translating gives CASRQGDLGDTQYF. This chain uses TRBV19 with TRBJ2-3; TRBD1 aligns across 8 bases. V gave up 6 bases and J gave up 9 bases; unmatched junction bases: 11. CDR3 length: 14 amino acids. Germline CDR1 LNHDA, CDR2 SQIVND (reference sequence).

The genes are TRBV7-2 and TRBJ1-2; 7 positions match TRBD1. The germline V gene has CDR1 SGHTA and CDR2 FQGNSA. The CDR3 is made up of 15 amino acids. The J segment lost 3 bases and the V segment lost 1 base, leaving 5 bases of the junction unmatched. DNA of the CDR3: TGTGCCAGCAGCTTAGATCCAGGGACAGACTATGGCTACACCTTC. Protein: CASSLDPGTDYGYTF.

The chain carries TRBV7-2 and TRBJ2-7; TRBD2 agrees at 9 bases. V was pared by 5 bases and J by 5 bases, with 7 bases of the junction left unmatched. The germline V gene encodes CDR1 SGHTA and CDR2 FQGNSA. The CDR3 totals 14 residues. CDR3 protein: CASSRGLAGHEQYF. DNA of the CDR3: TGTGCCAGCAGCCGGGGACTAGCTGGCCACGAGCAGTACTTC.

The chain employs TRBV11-1 and TRBJ1-2; weak D call: TRBD1 (5 bases). V dropped 2 bases and J dropped 3 bases, with 10 bases sitting between them. There are 14 residues in the CDR3. The germline V gene has CDR1 SGHAT and CDR2 FQDESV (reference sequence). CDR3 DNA: TGTGCCAGCAGCTTACGGACATCCGACTATGGCTACACCTTC. Translation: CASSLRTSDYGYTF.

The V call is TRBV28, the J call TRBJ1-5, with 8 nucleotides matching TRBD1. Unmatched junction bases numbered 6, after V lost 5 bases and J lost 6 bases. Germline CDR1 is MDHEN and CDR2 is SYDVKM. The CDR3 runs to 14 residues. CDR3 protein: CASSQDRVTQPQHF. Here the CDR3 DNA reads TGTGCCAGCAGTCAGGACAGGGTCACTCAGCCCCAGCATTTT.

CDR3 sequence reads: CASSQDIRTGGIQPQHF. As DNA, the CDR3 is TGTGCCAGCAGCCAAGATATTAGGACAGGGGGCATTCAGCCCCAGCATTTT. The chain uses TRBV14 and TRBJ1-5, with TRBD1 identical over 11 bases. This CDR3 comprises 17 residues. Per germline, CDR1 SGHDN and CDR2 FVKESK. Trimming took 0 bases from V and 6 from J; bases not matched to a gene: 7.

The chain employs TRBV10-3 and TRBJ2-2; perhaps TRBD1 as D (5 bases). Deletions cut 10 bases from V and 2 bases from J, with 26 bases between. The length of the CDR3 is 18 residues. Germline V gene data show CDR1 as ENHRY and CDR2 as SYGVKD. The CDR3 nucleotides read TGTGCCACCCAGGGAACAGGTGGCGACACCGAAAACACCGGGGAGCTGTTTTTT. This sequence encodes CATQGTGGDTENTGELFF.